This T cell receptor (beta chain) is from a study of T cells after yellow fever vaccination. The study, taken as a whole, reports: A large majority of primary-vaccination clones showed up again after the booster (under 98% CD4, roughly 88% CD8). It was the secondary response that reached its peak faster, day 5 versus 15, but it was weaker.

Germline CDR1 MNHEY, CDR2 SVGEGT. Trimming removed 7 bases from V and 1 base from J, with 11 bases in between. This CDR3 spans 15 amino acids. 5'RACE template switching added a universal primer site and UMIs to TCR cDNA. MiXCR was run by TCRdb on the 5' RACE reads, yielding one entry per CDR3 protein. There are tens of thousands of distinct CDR3 sequences in the sample; approximately 10% occur only once, and 12% lies in the top ten. This sequence was found in a man younger than 35 who received the YFV17D yellow fever vaccine. Material: PBMCs, either bulk or a sorted T-cell subset (CD4+, CD8+, memory, or dextramer-sorted; not recorded which), obtained around 15 days after the first yellow fever vaccination. This sequence joins TRBV6-2 or TRBV6-3 and TRBJ2-6; D is possibly TRBD2 (6 bases). In nucleotides, the CDR3 is TGTGCCAGCACCCACGGGGGATCTGGGGCCAACGTCCTGACTTTC. This gives the protein CASTHGGSGANVLTF.